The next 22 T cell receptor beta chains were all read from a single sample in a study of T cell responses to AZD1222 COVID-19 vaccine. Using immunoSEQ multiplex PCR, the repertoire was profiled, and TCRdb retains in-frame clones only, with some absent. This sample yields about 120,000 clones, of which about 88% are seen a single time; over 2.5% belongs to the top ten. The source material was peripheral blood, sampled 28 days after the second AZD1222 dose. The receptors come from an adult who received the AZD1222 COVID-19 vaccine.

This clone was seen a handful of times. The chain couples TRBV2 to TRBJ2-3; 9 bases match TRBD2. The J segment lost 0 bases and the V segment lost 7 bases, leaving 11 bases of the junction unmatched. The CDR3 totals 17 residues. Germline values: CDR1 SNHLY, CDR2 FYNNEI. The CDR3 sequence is CASTPEASGTSTDTQYF. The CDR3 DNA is TGTGCCAGCACCCCGGAGGCTAGCGGGACTAGCACAGATACGCAGTATTTT.

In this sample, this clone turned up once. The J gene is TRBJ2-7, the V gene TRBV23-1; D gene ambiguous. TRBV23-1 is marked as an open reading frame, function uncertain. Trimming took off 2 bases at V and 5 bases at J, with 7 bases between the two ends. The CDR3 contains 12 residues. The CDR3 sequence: CASSQKGNEQYF. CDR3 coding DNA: TGCGCCAGCAGTCAAAAGGGAAACGAGCAGTACTTC.

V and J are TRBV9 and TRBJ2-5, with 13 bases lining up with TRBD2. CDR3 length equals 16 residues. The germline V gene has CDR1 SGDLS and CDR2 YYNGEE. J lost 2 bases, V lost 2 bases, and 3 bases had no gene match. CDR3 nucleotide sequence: TGTGCCAGCAGCGTTAGACTAGCGGGGGGTCAAGAGACCCAGTACTTC. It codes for CASSVRLAGGQETQYF.

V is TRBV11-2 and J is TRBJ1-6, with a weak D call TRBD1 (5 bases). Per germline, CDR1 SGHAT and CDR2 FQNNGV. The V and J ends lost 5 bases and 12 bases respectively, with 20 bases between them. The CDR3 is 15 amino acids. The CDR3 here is CASSPNWTSRRPLHF. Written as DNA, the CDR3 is TGTGCCAGCAGCCCAAACTGGACAAGCCGCCGACCCCTCCACTTT.

This CDR3 is CASSPRGPGEKLFF. CDR3 bases: TGTGCCAGCAGCCCCAGGGGGCCCGGTGAAAAACTGTTTTTT. The V gene is TRBV3-1 (or the pseudogene TRBV3-2), the J gene TRBJ1-4, with 8 bases that match TRBD1. The CDR3 is 14 residues long. V gave up 4 bases and J gave up 7 bases; unmatched junction bases: 5. CDR1 LGHDT and CDR2 YNNKEL come from the germline V gene (reference sequence).

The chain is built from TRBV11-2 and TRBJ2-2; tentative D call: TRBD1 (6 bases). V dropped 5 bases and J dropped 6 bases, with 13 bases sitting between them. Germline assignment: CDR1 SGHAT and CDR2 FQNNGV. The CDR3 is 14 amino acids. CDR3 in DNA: TGTGCCAGCAGCGACGGACAGACGTCCGGGGAGCTGTTTTTT. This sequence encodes CASSDGQTSGELFF.

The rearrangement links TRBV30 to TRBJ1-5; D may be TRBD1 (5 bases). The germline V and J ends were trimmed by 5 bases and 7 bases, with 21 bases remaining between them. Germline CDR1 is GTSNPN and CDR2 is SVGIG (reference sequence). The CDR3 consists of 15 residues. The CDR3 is CAWRGSGQPGQPQHF. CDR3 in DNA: TGTGCCTGGCGGGGCAGCGGACAACCAGGGCAGCCCCAGCATTTT. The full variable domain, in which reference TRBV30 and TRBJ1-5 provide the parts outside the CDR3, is SQTIHQWPATLVQPVGSPLSLECTVEGTSNPNLYWYRQAAGRGLQLLFYSVGIGQISSEVPQNLSASRPQDRQFILSSKKLLLSDSGFYLCAWRGSGQPGQPQHFGDGTRLSIL.

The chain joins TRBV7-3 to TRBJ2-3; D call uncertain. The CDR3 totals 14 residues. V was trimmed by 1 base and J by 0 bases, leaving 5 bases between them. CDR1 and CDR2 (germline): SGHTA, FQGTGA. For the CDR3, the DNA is TGTGCCAGCAGCTTAATTGCCAGCACAGATACGCAGTATTTT. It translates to CASSLIASTDTQYF.

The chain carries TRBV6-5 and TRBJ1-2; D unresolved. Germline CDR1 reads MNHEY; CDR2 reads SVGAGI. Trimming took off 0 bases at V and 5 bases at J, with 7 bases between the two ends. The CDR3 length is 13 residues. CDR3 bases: TGTGCCAGCAGTTACTCGACCGAATATGGCTACACCTTC. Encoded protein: CASSYSTEYGYTF.

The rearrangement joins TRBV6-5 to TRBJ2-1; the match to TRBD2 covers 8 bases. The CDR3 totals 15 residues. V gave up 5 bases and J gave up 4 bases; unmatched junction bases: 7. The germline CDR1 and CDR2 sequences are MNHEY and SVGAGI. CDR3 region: CASSRGLGIYNEQFF. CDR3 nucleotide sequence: TGTGCCAGCAGTAGGGGACTAGGAATTTACAATGAGCAGTTCTTC.

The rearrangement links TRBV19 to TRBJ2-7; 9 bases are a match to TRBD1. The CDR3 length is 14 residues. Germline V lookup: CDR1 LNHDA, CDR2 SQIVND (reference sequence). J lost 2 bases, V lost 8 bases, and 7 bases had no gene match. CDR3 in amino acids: CASATGQGTYEQYF. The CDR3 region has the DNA TGTGCCAGTGCGACGGGACAGGGAACCTACGAGCAGTACTTC.

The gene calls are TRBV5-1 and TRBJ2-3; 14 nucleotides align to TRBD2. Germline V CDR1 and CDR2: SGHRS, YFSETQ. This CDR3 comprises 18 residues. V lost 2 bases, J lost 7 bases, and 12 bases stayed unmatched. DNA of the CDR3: TGCGCCAGCAGCTTAGTCCCGGGACTAGCGGGGGTTTTGTATACGCAGTATTTT. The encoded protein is CASSLVPGLAGVLYTQYF.

The CDR3 here is CASSYDGRNTGNTIYF. For the CDR3, the DNA is TGTGCCAGCAGTTACGATGGGAGGAACACTGGAAACACCATATATTTT. The chain couples TRBV6-5 to TRBJ1-3; unclear D gene. This CDR3 is 16 amino acids long. V was trimmed by 2 bases and J by 2 bases, leaving 13 bases between them. Germline loops: CDR1 MNHEY, CDR2 SVGAGI.

In nucleotides, the CDR3 is TGTGCCAGCAGTTTTGGGGGGGGAACTGAAGCTTTCTTT. Its protein product is CASSFGGGTEAFF. The chain joins TRBV6-5 to TRBJ1-1; D possibly corresponds to TRBD1 (5 bases). Germline assignment: CDR1 MNHEY and CDR2 SVGAGI. V lost 4 bases to trimming and J lost 5 bases, with 11 bases between them. The CDR3 loop spans 13 amino acids.

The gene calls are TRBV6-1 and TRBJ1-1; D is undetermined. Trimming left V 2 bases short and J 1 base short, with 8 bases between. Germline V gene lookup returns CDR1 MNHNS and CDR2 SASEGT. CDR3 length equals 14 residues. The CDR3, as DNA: TGTGCCAGCAGTGAAAGCGGACCGAACACTGAAGCTTTCTTT. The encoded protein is CASSESGPNTEAFF.

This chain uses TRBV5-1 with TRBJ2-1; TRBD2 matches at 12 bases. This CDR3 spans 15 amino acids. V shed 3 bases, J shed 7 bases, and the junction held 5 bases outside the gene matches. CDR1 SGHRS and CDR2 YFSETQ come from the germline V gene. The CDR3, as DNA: TGCGCCAGCAGCTCGACTAGCGGGGGACCTAATGAGCAGTTCTTC. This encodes CASSSTSGGPNEQFF.

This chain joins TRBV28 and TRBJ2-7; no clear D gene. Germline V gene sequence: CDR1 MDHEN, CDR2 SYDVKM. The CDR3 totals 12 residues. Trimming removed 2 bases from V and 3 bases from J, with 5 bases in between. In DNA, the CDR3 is TGTGCCAGCAGTTTAACCCACTACGAGCAGTACTTC. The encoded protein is CASSLTHYEQYF.

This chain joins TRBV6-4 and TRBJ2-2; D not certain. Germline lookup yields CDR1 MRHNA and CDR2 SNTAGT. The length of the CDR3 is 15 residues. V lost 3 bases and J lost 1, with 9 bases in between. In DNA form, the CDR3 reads TGTGCCAGCAGTGAGGGCGTAAAGAACACCGGGGAGCTGTTTTTT. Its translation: CASSEGVKNTGELFF.

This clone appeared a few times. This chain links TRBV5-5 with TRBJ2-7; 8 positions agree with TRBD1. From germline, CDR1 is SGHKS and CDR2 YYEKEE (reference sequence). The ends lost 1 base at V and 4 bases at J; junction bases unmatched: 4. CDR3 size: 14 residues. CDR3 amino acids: CASSLWQGAYEQYF. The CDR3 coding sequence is TGTGCCAGCAGCTTGTGGCAGGGGGCATACGAGCAGTACTTC. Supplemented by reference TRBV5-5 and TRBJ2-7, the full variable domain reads DAGVTQSPTHLIKTRGQQVTLRCSPISGHKSVSWYQQVLGQGPQFIFQYYEKEERGRGNFPDRFSARQFPNYSSELNVNALLLGDSALYLCASSLWQGAYEQYFGPGTRLTVT.

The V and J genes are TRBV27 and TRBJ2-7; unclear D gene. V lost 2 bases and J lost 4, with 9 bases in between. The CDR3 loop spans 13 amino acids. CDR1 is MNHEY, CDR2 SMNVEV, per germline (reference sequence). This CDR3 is CASSLDLGYEQYF. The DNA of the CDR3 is TGTGCCAGCAGTTTAGACCTGGGATACGAGCAGTACTTC.

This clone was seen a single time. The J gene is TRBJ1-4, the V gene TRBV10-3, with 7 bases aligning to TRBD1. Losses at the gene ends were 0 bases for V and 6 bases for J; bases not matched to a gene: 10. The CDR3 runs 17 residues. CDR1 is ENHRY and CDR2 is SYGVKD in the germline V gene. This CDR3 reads CAISESLGGGEDEKLFF. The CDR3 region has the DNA TGTGCCATCAGTGAGTCCTTAGGGGGCGGAGAGGATGAAAAACTGTTTTTT.

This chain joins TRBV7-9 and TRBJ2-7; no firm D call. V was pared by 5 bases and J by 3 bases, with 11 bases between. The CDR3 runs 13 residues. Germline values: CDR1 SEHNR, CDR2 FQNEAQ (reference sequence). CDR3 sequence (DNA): TGTGCCAGCAGCCTCCGAACGGACTACGAGCAGTACTTC. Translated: CASSLRTDYEQYF.